The 5 T cell receptor beta chains below were found in one sample sequenced in a study of shared T cell receptors in the human thymus. Profiled with immunoSEQ multiplex PCR; TCRdb holds only in-frame clones, not every one. The sample has hundreds of thousands of clones; 85% to 90% are singletons. These same records also appear under a second study, on human thymus T cells.

What was sequenced was thymocytes. The source of these receptors is a boy younger than two with a congenital heart defect.

The chain uses TRBV28 and TRBJ2-4; D is ambiguous. Trimming removed 7 bases from V and 0 bases from J, with 10 bases in between. From germline, CDR1 is MDHEN and CDR2 SYDVKM. The CDR3 is 14 residues long. The CDR3 DNA sequence: TGTGCCAGCAAGCCGGGTTTAGCCAAAAACATTCAGTACTTC. Its protein product is CASKPGLAKNIQYF.

The chain has TRBV4-2 and TRBJ2-3, with 12 bases aligning to TRBD2. Losses at the gene ends were 0 bases for V and 3 bases for J; bases not matched to a gene: 10. The CDR3 length is 19 residues. Germline lookup yields CDR1 LGHNA and CDR2 YNFKEQ. The CDR3 DNA is TGTGCCAGCAGCCAAGATTCCCTAGCGGGAGGGCCGGGGACAGATACGCAGTATTTT. Translation gives CASSQDSLAGGPGTDTQYF.

This clone appeared a few times. V is TRBV29-1 and J is TRBJ1-3; D unclear. Germline V gene lookup returns CDR1 SQVTM and CDR2 ANQGSEA. This CDR3 is built from 12 residues. The germline V and J ends were trimmed by 0 bases and 3 bases, with 3 bases remaining between them. CDR3 nucleotide sequence: TGCAGCGTTGAAGATAATGGAAACACCATATATTTT. It encodes CSVEDNGNTIYF.

The V and J genes are TRBV28 and TRBJ1-6; D is possibly TRBD1 (6 bases). This CDR3 contains 14 residues. V was cut by 5 bases and J by 5 bases, with 10 bases left in between. The germline gives CDR1 MDHEN, CDR2 SYDVKM. Here the CDR3 DNA reads TGTGCCAGCAGTCCCCGACAGGATAATTCACCCCTCCACTTT. Its protein is CASSPRQDNSPLHF.

The chain is built from TRBV4-2 and TRBJ1-1; a weak D match, TRBD1 (5 bases). V shed 7 bases and J shed 0 bases, with 12 bases lying between them. The CDR3 is 14 amino acids. The germline V gene has CDR1 LGHNA and CDR2 YNFKEQ. CDR3 DNA sequence: TGTGCCAGCAAGGGGCAGGGTGTGAACACTGAAGCTTTCTTT. Translating gives CASKGQGVNTEAFF.